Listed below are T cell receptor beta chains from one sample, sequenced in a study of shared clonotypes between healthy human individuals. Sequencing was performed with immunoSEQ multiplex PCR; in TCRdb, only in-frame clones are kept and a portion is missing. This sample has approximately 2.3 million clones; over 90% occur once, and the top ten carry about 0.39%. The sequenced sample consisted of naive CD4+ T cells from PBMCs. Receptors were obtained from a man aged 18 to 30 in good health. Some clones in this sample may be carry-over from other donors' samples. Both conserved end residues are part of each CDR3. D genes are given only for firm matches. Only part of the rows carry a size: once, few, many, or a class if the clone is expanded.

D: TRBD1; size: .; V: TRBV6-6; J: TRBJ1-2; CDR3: CASSPQGGYGYTF; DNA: TGTGCCAGCAGTCCACAGGGGGGGTATGGCTACACCTTC
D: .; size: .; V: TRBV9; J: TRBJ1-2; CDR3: CASGRREVDYGYTF; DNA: TGTGCCAGCGGACGACGGGAGGTTGACTATGGCTACACCTTC
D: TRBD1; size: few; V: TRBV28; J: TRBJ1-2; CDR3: CASSFDGETGGGYGYTF; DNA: TGTGCCAGCAGTTTTGATGGAGAGACAGGGGGCGGCTATGGCTACACCTTC
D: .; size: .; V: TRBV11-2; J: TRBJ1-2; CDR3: CASSLVGQGSPLYGYTF; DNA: TGTGCCAGCAGCTTAGTGGGGCAGGGTTCCCCCCTCTATGGCTACACCTTC
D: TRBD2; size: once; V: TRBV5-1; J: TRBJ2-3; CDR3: CASSWGLRLAGGPDTQYF; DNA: TGCGCCAGCAGCTGGGGACTGCGACTAGCGGGAGGGCCAGATACGCAGTATTTT
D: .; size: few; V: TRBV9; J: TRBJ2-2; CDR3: CASSPIGTGELFF; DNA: TGTGCCAGCAGTCCAATAGGGACCGGGGAGCTGTTTTTT
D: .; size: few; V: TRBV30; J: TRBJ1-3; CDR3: CASHSGGANGNTIYF; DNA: TGTGCCTCCCACTCTGGGGGGGCGAACGGAAACACCATATATTTT
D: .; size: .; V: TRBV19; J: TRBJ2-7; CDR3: CASSIVVTYEQYF; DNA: TGTGCCAGTAGTATAGTGGTCACCTACGAGCAGTACTTC
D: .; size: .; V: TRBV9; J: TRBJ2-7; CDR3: CASSVAPRQDQQYF; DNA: TGTGCCAGCAGCGTAGCCCCTCGGCAGGACCAGCAGTACTTC
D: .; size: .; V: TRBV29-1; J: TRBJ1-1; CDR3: CSVERGATEAFF; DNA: TGCAGCGTTGAGAGGGGGGCAACTGAAGCTTTCTTT
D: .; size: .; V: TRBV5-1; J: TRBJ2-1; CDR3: CASAGQGLSSYNEQFF; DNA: TGCGCCAGCGCTGGCCAGGGACTTAGCTCCTACAATGAGCAGTTCTTC
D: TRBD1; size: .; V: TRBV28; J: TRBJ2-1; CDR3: CASSSPGTGSDEQFF; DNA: TGTGCCAGCAGTTCCCCCGGGACAGGGTCAGATGAGCAGTTCTTC
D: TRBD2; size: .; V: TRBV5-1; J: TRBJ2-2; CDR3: CASSLVAGVRELFF; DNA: TGCGCCAGCAGCTTGGTTGCGGGGGTCCGGGAGCTGTTTTTT
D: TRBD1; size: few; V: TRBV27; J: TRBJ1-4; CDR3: CASSPMTGGEKLFF; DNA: TGTGCCAGCAGTCCAATGACAGGGGGTGAAAAACTGTTTTTT